This T cell receptor (beta chain) is from a study of T-cell reconstitution after alpha-beta-depleted transplantation in children. Study results and caveats: At the one-year point after transplant, T-cell counts and TCRbeta diversity were found to come mostly from T cells that had been newly produced. Surviving recipient T cells and thymic progenitors produced the high day-60 TCRbeta diversity seen in some patients.

Germline lookup yields CDR1 DFQATT and CDR2 SNEGSKA (reference sequence). CDR3 size: 13 residues. V was clipped by 2 bases and J by 13 bases, with 18 bases between them. Unique molecular identifiers were used in preparing the TCRbeta library. MiXCR was run by TCRdb on the PCR reads, yielding one entry per CDR3 protein. The table includes 200,000 to 300,000 distinct CDR3 sequences, 25% detected once. Comment on this clonotype: Its antigen is as yet unknown.

Specimen: PBMCs, collected before TCRalphabeta/CD19-depleted stem cell transplant. The sequence derives from a girl aged 2 to 9 with Fanconi anemia, due to receive a stem cell transplant. The chain combines TRBV20-1 with TRBJ2-1; D possibly matches TRBD1 or TRBD2 (5 bases each). CDR3 in amino acids: CSARPTTRQYQFF. The CDR3 coding sequence is TGCAGTGCTAGACCAACTACTAGACAGTATCAGTTCTTC.